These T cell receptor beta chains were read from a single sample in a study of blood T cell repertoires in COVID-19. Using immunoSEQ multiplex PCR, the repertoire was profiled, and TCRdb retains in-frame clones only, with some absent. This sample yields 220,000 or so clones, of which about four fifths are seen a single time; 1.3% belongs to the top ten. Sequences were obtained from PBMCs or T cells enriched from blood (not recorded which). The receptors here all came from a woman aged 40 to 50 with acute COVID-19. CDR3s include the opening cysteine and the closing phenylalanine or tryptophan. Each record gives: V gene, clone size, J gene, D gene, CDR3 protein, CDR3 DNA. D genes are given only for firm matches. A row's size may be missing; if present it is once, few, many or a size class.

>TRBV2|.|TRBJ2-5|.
CASLQQGQETQYF
TGTGCCAGTCTCCAGCAGGGGCAAGAGACCCAGTACTTC
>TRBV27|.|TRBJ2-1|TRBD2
CASSPTSGRAAEQFF
TGTGCCAGCAGTCCGACTAGCGGGAGGGCCGCGGAGCAGTTCTTC
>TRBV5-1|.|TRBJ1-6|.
CASSLSRGSSPLHF
TGCGCCAGCAGCTTGTCCCGGGGAAGTTCACCCCTCCACTTT
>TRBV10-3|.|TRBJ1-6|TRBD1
CAISEQGGDSPLHF
TGTGCCATCAGTGAACAAGGGGGCGATTCACCCCTCCACTTT
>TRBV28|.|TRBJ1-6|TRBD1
CASSSVGTENSPLHF
TGTGCCAGCAGCTCCGTTGGGACAGAGAATTCACCCCTCCACTTT
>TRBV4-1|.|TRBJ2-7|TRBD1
CASSHATGGGEQYF
TGCGCCAGCAGCCATGCTACAGGGGGAGGCGAGCAGTACTTC
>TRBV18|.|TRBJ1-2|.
CASSPPGGKVLTF
TGTGCCAGCTCACCACCCGGCGGCAAGGTGCTTACCTTC
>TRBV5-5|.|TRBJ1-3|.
CASSLDGISGNTIYF
TGTGCCAGCAGCTTGGACGGGATCTCTGGAAACACCATATATTTT
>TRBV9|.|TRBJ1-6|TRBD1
CASSARQGSSYNSPLHF
TGTGCCAGCAGCGCCCGACAGGGGAGCTCCTATAATTCACCCCTCCACTTT
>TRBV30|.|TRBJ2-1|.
CAWSTSVSVFDEQFF
TGTGCCTGGAGTACTAGTGTGTCAGTCTTCGATGAGCAGTTCTTC
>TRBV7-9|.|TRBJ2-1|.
CASSLYGDSYNEQFF
TGTGCCAGCAGCCTCTATGGTGACTCCTACAATGAGCAGTTCTTC
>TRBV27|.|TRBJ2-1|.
CASSPRTKRNEQFF
TGTGCCAGCAGTCCCCGGACTAAAAGAAATGAGCAGTTCTTC
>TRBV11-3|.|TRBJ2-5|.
CASSLGTGAEETQYF
TGTGCCAGCAGCTTAGGAACGGGAGCAGAAGAGACCCAGTACTTC
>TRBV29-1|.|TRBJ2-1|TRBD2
CSVGREENNEQFF
TGCAGCGTTGGACGGGAGGAGAACAATGAGCAGTTCTTC
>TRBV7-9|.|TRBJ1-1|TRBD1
CASSSGQGVNTEAFF
TGTGCCAGCAGCTCCGGACAGGGGGTGAACACTGAAGCTTTCTTT
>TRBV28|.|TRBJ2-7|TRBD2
CASTPSGGTGEQYF
TGTGCCAGCACTCCTTCCGGGGGGACGGGCGAGCAGTACTTC
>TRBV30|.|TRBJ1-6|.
CAWNPAYNSPLHF
TGTGCCTGGAACCCAGCCTATAATTCACCCCTCCACTTT
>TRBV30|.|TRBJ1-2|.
CAWSVPRGGYTF
TGTGCCTGGAGTGTACCTCGAGGGGGCTACACCTTC
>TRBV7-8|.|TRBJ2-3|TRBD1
CASSLVTGGRTDTQYF
TGTGCCAGCAGCTTAGTGACAGGGGGCCGGACAGATACGCAGTATTTT
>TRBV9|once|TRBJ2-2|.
CASSVGGLNTGELFF
TGTGCCAGCAGCGTAGGGGGCCTGAACACCGGGGAGCTGTTTTTT